This entry is about one T cell receptor beta chain. The record originates from a study of blood T cell repertoires in COVID-19. Study background: Whether acute or convalescent, the COVID-19 samples came from the United States, Italy and Spain. PBMCs, B-cell-depleted T cells, or T cells were the source of the cDNA or gDNA that made up the material.

CDR1 SNHLY and CDR2 FYNNEI come from the germline V gene. The CDR3 contains 13 residues. Trimming cost V 9 bases and J 4 bases, with 12 bases left between them. As handled by the study authors: Amplifying reference gene primers gave estimates of nucleated cell counts. Using immunoSEQ multiplex PCR, the repertoire was profiled, and TCRdb retains in-frame clones only, with some absent. Clonal size and the V and J genes are those of that table, whereas D and trimming came from the DNA. Among around 250,000 clones, roughly 85% were seen once, and the ten largest hold over 4.5%. The chain is built from TRBV2 and TRBJ2-2; D is possibly TRBD1 (5 bases). Material: peripheral blood. This TCR came from a man in his 60s who had recovered from COVID-19. As DNA, the CDR3 is TGTGCCAGTAGGGGCAGTCTCACCGGGGAGCTGTTTTTT. It specifies CASRGSLTGELFF.